The clone carrying this T cell receptor (beta chain) was recorded a few times. The antigen is unknown. The data belong to a study of human T cells and chemical hapten exposure. Overall study context: TCR yields per sample varied, mainly owing to small pooled library volume differences. General study points: Donors, who had alopecia, may show an immune response that differs from healthy people's.

A single record per CDR3 protein comes from TCRdb applying MiXCR to the RACE reads. The data show over 100,000 distinct CDR3 sequences, with about 10% seen just once and 2% to 2.5% held by the top ten. The V gene's germline CDR1 is SGHDT and CDR2 YYEEEE. V was cut by 4 bases and J by 1 base, with 11 bases left in between. CDR3 length equals 14 residues. Time point of the sample: patch test 3, about 24 weeks after DPC sensitization. Indicated treatment: therapeutic diphenylcyclopropenone sensitization with weekly scalp DPC. The clonotype was recovered from a woman aged 45 to 65 with alopecia areata. Some clones in this sample may be carry-over from other donors' samples. The chain has TRBV5-6 and TRBJ2-5; possibly TRBD1 for D (6 bases). The sequencing here drew on whole blood, taken in connection with sensitization to the hapten diphenylcyclopropenone (DPC). CDR3 sequence (DNA): TGTGCCAGCAGCGACGGGACAAGCCAAGAGACCCAGTACTTC. It specifies CASSDGTSQETQYF.